This TCR beta chain was recovered during a study of neurological immune-mediated disorders. Study observations and caveats: Expansion of TCR clones was greatest in HTLV-1-associated myelopathy and smallest in multiple sclerosis, where it fell below that of healthy controls. One related-CDR3 cluster, identified by phylogenetic grouping, held the repertoires of 18 of 34 multiple sclerosis patients and was a possible signature.

This clonotype was picked up many times. Its antigen remains unknown. Documented time point: longitudinal time-point 2. The V gene lost 0 bases and the J gene lost 2 bases, with 8 bases spanning the gap. This CDR3 contains 14 residues. Germline CDR1 SGDLS, CDR2 YYNGEE. The cDNA was generated by 5'RACE with 10-nucleotide random UMIs. One entry per CDR3 protein results from TCRdb running MiXCR on the 5' RACE reads. The repertoire has about 80,000 distinct CDR3 sequences, 5% to 6.5% of them found once; the top ten carry 7.9%. V gene TRBV9 combines with J gene TRBJ2-5; the D gene is possibly TRBD1 (6 bases). This receptor was identified in a woman aged 55-75 years with multiple sclerosis. The material sequenced was PBMCs. CDR3 DNA sequence: TGTGCCAGCAGCGTAGATAGGGGGCAAGAGACCCAGTACTTC. Its protein product is CASSVDRGQETQYF.